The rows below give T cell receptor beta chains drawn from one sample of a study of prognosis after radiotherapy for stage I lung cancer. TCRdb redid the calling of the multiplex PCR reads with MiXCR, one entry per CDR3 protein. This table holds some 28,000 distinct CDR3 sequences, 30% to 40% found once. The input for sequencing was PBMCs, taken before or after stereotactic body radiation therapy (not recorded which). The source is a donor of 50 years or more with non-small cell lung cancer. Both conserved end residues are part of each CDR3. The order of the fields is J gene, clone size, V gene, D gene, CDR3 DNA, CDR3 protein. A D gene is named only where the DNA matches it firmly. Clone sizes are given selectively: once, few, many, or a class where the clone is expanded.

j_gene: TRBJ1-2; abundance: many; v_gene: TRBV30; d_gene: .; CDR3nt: TGTGCCTGGAGTGTTATTGAGGGACGTATGAAGGGCTACACCTTC; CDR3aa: CAWSVIEGRMKGYTF
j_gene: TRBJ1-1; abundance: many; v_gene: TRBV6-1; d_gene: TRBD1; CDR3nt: TGTGCCAGCAGTAAACAGGGGTACACTGAAGCTTTCTTT; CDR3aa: CASSKQGYTEAFF
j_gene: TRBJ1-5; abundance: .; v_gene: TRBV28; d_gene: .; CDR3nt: TGTGCCAGCAGTTTAAGCACAGCAATAAATCAGCCCCAGCATTTT; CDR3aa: CASSLSTAINQPQHF
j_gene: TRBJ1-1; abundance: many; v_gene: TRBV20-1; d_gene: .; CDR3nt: TGCAGTGCTAGAGACATGAGGGGCGGCACTGAAGCTTTCTTT; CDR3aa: CSARDMRGGTEAFF
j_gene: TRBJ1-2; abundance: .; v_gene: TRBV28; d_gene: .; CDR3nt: TGTGTCAGCAGTTGGACAGATGTCTACACCTTC; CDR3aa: CVSSWTDVYTF
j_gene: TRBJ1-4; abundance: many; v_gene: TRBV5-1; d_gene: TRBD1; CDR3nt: TGCGCCAGCAGCTCCGGGACAGGGTCTGAAAAACTGTTTTTT; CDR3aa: CASSSGTGSEKLFF
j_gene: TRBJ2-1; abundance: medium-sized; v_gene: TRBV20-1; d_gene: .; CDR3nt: TGCAGTGCTAGATTGCGGTTCAATGAGCAGTTCTTC; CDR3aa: CSARLRFNEQFF
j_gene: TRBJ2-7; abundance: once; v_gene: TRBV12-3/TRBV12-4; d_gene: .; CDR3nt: TGTGCCAGCAGTTTGGGGTCCCACGATCGGTACTTC; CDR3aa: CASSLGSHDRYF
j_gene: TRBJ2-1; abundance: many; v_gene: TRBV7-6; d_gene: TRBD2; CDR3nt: TGTGCCAGCAGCATAGGACTAGACGATGAGCAGTTCTTC; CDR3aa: CASSIGLDDEQFF
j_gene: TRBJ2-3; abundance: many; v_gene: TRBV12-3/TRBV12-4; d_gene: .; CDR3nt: TGTGCCAGCAGTTTTGATGGGGAAACAGATACGCAGTATTTT; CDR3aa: CASSFDGETDTQYF
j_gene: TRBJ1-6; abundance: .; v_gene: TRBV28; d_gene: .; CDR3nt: TGTGCCAGCAGCCCCCCTCAGGGTAATTCACCCCTCCACTTT; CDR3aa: CASSPPQGNSPLHF
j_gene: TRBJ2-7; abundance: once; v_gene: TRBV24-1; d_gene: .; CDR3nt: TGTGCCACCAGTGATTCGCGGACACGCGAGCAGTACTTC; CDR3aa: CATSDSRTREQYF
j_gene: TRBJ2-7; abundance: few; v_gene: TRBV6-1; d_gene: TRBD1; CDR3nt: TGTGCCAGCAGCCTTGGGACAGGGGATGTATACGAGCAGTACTTC; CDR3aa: CASSLGTGDVYEQYF
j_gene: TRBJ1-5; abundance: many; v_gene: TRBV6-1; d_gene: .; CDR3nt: TGTGCCAGCCAACTTGATCAGCCCCAGCATTTT; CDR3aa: CASQLDQPQHF
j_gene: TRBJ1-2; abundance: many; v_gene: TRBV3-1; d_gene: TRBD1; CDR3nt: TGTGCCAGCAGCCCCCTCCAGGACAGGGATGGCTACACCTTC; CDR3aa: CASSPLQDRDGYTF
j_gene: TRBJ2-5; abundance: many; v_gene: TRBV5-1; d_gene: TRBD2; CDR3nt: TGCGCCAGCAGCTTGGAACCATTGAGGGAGGGAGAGACCCAGTACTTC; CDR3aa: CASSLEPLREGETQYF
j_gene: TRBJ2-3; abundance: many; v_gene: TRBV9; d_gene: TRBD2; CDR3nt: TGTGCCAGCAGCAAAGGACTAGCGGCGACAGATACGCAGTATTTT; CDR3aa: CASSKGLAATDTQYF
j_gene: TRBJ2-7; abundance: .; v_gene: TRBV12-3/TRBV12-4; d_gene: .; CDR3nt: TGTGCCAGCAGTCAATTCCGGTATGATCAGTACTTC; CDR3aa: CASSQFRYDQYF
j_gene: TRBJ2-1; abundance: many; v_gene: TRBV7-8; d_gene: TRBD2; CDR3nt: TGTGCCAGCAGCTTATTCTCTAGCGGGAGGGCCAACTCCTACAATGAGCAGTTCTTC; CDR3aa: CASSLFSSGRANSYNEQFF
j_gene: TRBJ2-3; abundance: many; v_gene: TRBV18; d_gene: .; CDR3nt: TGTGCCAGCTCATCACCGGGAACCTCCACAGATACGCAGTATTTT; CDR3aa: CASSSPGTSTDTQYF
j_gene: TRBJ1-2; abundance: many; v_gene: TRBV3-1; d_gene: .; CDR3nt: TGTGCCAGCAGCCAAGGGCGAAGCTATGGCTACACCTTC; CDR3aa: CASSQGRSYGYTF
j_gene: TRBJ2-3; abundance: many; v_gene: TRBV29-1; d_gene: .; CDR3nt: TGCAGCGTTGAAGACGCATTGGGCACAGATACGCAGTATTTT; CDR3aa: CSVEDALGTDTQYF
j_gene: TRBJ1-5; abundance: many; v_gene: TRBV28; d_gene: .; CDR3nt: TGTGCCAGCAGTTCGCCGGGCAGTAATCAGCCCCAGCATTTT; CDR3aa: CASSSPGSNQPQHF
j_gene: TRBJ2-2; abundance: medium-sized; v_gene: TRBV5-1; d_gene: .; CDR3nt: TGCGCCAGCAGCTTTTCAGGGACCCTCGGGGAGCTGTTTTTT; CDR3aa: CASSFSGTLGELFF
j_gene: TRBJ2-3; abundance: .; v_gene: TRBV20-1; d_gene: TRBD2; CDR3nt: TGCAGTGCTAGAGGGGGTAGCGGGGTCACAGATACGCAGTATTTT; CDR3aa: CSARGGSGVTDTQYF
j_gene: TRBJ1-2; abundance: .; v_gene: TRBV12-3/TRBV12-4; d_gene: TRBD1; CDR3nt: TGTGCCAGCAGTTACGCCCAGGGGGCGCTTGAATATGGCTGCACCTTC; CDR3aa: CASSYAQGALEYGCTF
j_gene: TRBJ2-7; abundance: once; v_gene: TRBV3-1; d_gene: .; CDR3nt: TGTGCCAGCAGCGCCTTAGGTTACGAGCAGTACTTC; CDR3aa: CASSALGYEQYF
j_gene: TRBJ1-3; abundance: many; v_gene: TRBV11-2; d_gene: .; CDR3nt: TGTGCCAGCAGCTTACAGGGTTTCTCTGGAAACACCATATATTTT; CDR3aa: CASSLQGFSGNTIYF
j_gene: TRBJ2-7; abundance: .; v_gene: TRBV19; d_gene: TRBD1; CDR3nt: TGTGCAAGTAGTACCGACAGGGTGTACTACGAGCAGTACTTC; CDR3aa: CASSTDRVYYEQYF
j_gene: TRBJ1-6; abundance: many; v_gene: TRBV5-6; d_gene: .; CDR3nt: TGTGCCAGCAGCTTGTCAGGGTGGAATTCACCCCTCCACTTT; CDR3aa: CASSLSGWNSPLHF
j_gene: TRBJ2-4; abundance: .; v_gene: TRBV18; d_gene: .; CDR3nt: TGTGCCAGCTCACTTTTACAGGGTGAGGGGAACATTCAGTACTTC; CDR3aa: CASSLLQGEGNIQYF
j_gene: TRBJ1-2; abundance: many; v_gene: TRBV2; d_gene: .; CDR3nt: TGTGCCAGCAGGATATCAACGTTTGGCTACACCTTC; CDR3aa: CASRISTFGYTF